Below are 17 T cell receptor beta chains sequenced from a single sample in a study of a mutant IDH1 vaccine in newly diagnosed glioma. Only in-frame clones appear in the TCRdb table, and some are missing; sequencing was by immunoSEQ multiplex PCR. This table holds about 56,000 clones, 87% found once. As for time point: week 23, last vaccination. Alongside topical imiquimod, each dose of vaccine comprised 300 ug of mutant IDH1 20-mer peptide. No antigen has been assigned to these receptors. Specimen: PBMCs, collected from a glioma patient whose treatment included an IDH1 peptide vaccine. The receptors originated from a man in his forties with glioma.

The rearrangement uses TRBV14 and TRBJ2-5; D gene ambiguous. In germline, CDR1 is SGHDN, CDR2 FVKESK. The CDR3 extends over 12 amino acids. Trimming shortened V by 4 bases and J by 2 bases, and 5 bases separated the two germline ends. CDR3 region: CASSRLQETQYF. As DNA, the CDR3 is TGTGCCAGCAGCCGCCTACAAGAGACCCAGTACTTC.

This chain links TRBV5-1 with TRBJ1-4; 7 bases align to TRBD1. Germline CDR1 SGHRS, CDR2 YFSETQ. The V segment lost 0 bases and the J segment 7 bases; nucleotides outside the gene matches: 9. The CDR3 has 16 residues. CDR3 in DNA: TGCGCCAGCAGCTTGGGGCAGGGGGTTTCGATTGAAAAACTGTTTTTT. Translated, it gives CASSLGQGVSIEKLFF.

The chain uses TRBV4-1 and TRBJ1-1; 9 positions agree with TRBD1. The CDR3 has 14 residues. Germline-derived CDR1 and CDR2 are MGHRA and YSYEKL. V gave up 5 bases and J gave up 8 bases; unmatched junction bases: 9. Here the CDR3 reads CASSSGQGSMEAFF. Here the CDR3 DNA reads TGCGCCAGCAGCTCGGGACAGGGTAGTATGGAAGCTTTCTTT.

V is TRBV4-1 and J is TRBJ1-5; no clear D. V was trimmed by 0 bases and J by 2 bases, leaving 8 bases between them. This CDR3 has 15 amino acids. CDR1 MGHRA and CDR2 YSYEKL come from the germline V gene. This CDR3 reads CASSQEWVGNQPQHF. For the CDR3, the DNA is TGCGCCAGCAGCCAAGAATGGGTGGGCAATCAGCCCCAGCATTTT.

V and J are TRBV29-1 and TRBJ2-7; tentatively, D is TRBD1 or TRBD2 (6 bases each). With 7 bases removed from V and 2 bases from J, the gap between germline ends came to 15 bases. Germline CDR1 and CDR2: SQVTM and ANQGSEA. The CDR3 loop spans 13 amino acids. The CDR3 region has the DNA TGCAGCGCAAGGGGGGCAGGGGCCTACGAGCAGTACTTC. Encoded protein: CSARGAGAYEQYF.

The rearrangement links TRBV29-1 to TRBJ2-5, with D possibly TRBD1 on 6 matching bases. Germline V gene data show CDR1 as SQVTM and CDR2 as ANQGSEA. This CDR3 comprises 12 residues. The ends were cut back, 5 bases at V and 4 bases at J, with 11 bases in the middle. CDR3 in amino acids: CSVQTGGETQYF. The CDR3 coding sequence is TGCAGCGTTCAGACAGGTGGAGAGACCCAGTACTTC.

The chain carries TRBV18 and TRBJ1-3; D is unresolved. Trimming took off 5 bases at V and 13 bases at J, with 15 bases between the two ends. The CDR3 sequence is 12 residues long. Germline CDR1 KGHSH, CDR2 LQKENI. The DNA for the CDR3 is TGTGCCAGCTCAGCATCCGAGGGCAGTATATATTTT. Translating it yields CASSASEGSIYF.

This sequence joins TRBV27 and TRBJ2-7; either TRBD1 or TRBD2 may supply D (5 bases each). The germline V gene has CDR1 MNHEY and CDR2 SMNVEV (reference sequence). V lost 3 bases to trimming and J lost 2 bases, with 8 bases between them. The CDR3 is made up of 13 amino acids. The CDR3 is CASSLGVPYEQYF. CDR3 sequence (DNA): TGTGCCAGCAGTTTGGGGGTTCCCTACGAGCAGTACTTC.

The chain uses TRBV25-1 and TRBJ2-4; 7 positions agree with TRBD1. In germline, CDR1 is MGHDK, CDR2 SYGVNS. The J segment lost 7 bases and the V segment lost 4 bases, leaving 19 bases of the junction unmatched. The CDR3 is made up of 18 amino acids. This chain's CDR3 is CASSAPGQLTTGFNIQYF. The CDR3 nucleotides read TGTGCCAGCAGTGCTCCGGGACAGTTAACTACTGGCTTTAACATTCAGTACTTC.

The J gene is TRBJ2-7, the V gene TRBV7-2; unclear D gene. Germline loops: CDR1 SGHTA, CDR2 FQGNSA. V lost 1 base, J lost 2 bases, and 6 bases lay in between. The CDR3 is 13 amino acids. The CDR3, as DNA: TGTGCCAGCAGCTTAGTCCAGACCTACGAGCAGTACTTC. Translated, it gives CASSLVQTYEQYF.

CDR3 sequence (DNA): TGCGCCAGCAGCCAAGAGAGGGGACTAGAAAACACCGGGGAGCTGTTTTTT. Protein: CASSQERGLENTGELFF. The gene calls are TRBV4-1 and TRBJ2-2; TRBD2 aligns across 8 bases. V was pared by 0 bases and J by 2 bases, with 5 bases of the junction left unmatched. The CDR3 loop spans 17 amino acids. CDR1 MGHRA and CDR2 YSYEKL come from the germline V gene.

The V gene is TRBV5-1, the J gene TRBJ2-2; D not certain. Germline CDR1 and CDR2: SGHRS and YFSETQ. The CDR3 loop spans 13 amino acids. With 1 base removed from V and 6 bases from J, the gap between germline ends came to 7 bases. This CDR3 is CASSLKESGELFF. The CDR3, as DNA: TGCGCCAGCAGCTTGAAGGAGTCCGGGGAGCTGTTTTTT.

The J gene is TRBJ2-5, the V gene TRBV28; TRBD1 agrees at 9 bases. J lost 7 bases, V lost 4 bases, and 4 bases had no gene match. This CDR3 is 13 amino acids long. Germline CDR1 MDHEN, CDR2 SYDVKM. This chain's CDR3 is CASSSGQGGTQYF. Here the CDR3 DNA reads TGTGCCAGCAGTTCGGGACAGGGCGGGACCCAGTACTTC.

V and J are TRBV5-6 and TRBJ2-7; TRBD2 is a possible D gene (7 bases). Germline lookup yields CDR1 SGHDT and CDR2 YYEEEE. The CDR3 covers 12 residues. The ends were cut back, 1 base at V and 9 bases at J, with 11 bases in the middle. CDR3 amino acids: CASSLREGVQYF. The CDR3 nucleotides are TGTGCCAGCAGCTTGAGGGAGGGGGTGCAGTACTTC.

V usage is TRBV15 and J usage is TRBJ1-1; the D is unclear. From germline, CDR1 is LNHNV and CDR2 YYDKDF (reference sequence). With 0 bases removed from V and 2 bases from J, the gap between germline ends came to 10 bases. CDR3 length: 15 amino acids. The CDR3: CATSRDQGPNTEAFF. The CDR3 DNA reads TGTGCCACCAGCAGAGATCAAGGTCCTAACACTGAAGCTTTCTTT.

J is TRBJ2-7 and V is TRBV2; a weak D match, TRBD2 (5 bases). CDR3 size: 14 residues. The V end was cut by 4 bases, the J end by 0 bases, with 10 bases between. The V gene's germline CDR1 is SNHLY and CDR2 FYNNEI. In nucleotides, the CDR3 is TGTGCCAGCAGTGGATATGCGGGCTCCTACGAGCAGTACTTC. Its protein product is CASSGYAGSYEQYF.

The J gene is TRBJ2-7, the V gene TRBV7-9; weak D call: TRBD1 (5 bases). The CDR3 consists of 11 residues. Trimming left V 5 bases short and J 7 bases short, with 9 bases between. Germline CDR1 reads SEHNR; CDR2 reads FQNEAQ (reference sequence). This CDR3 reads CASSTAGEQYF. The CDR3 nucleotides are TGTGCCAGCAGCACCGCAGGGGAGCAGTACTTC.